This T cell receptor beta chain was captured in a study of blood T cell repertoires in COVID-19. For the study at large: COVID-19 samples, acute and convalescent, were from the United States, Italy and Spain.

The CDR3 has 15 residues. Authors' data handling: Nucleated cell number was recorded as an estimate derived from reference gene primer amplification. Here immunoSEQ multiplex PCR was the method, and the copy in TCRdb shows in-frame clones only, minus some. Clone size and V and J calls were adopted from that table, with D and trimming inferred from the DNA. Among 110,000 or so clones, 81% were seen once, and the ten largest hold around 1.5%. Sequenced: peripheral blood. This receptor was identified in a man aged 50 or older with acute or convalescent COVID-19. The chain couples TRBV12-1 to TRBJ2-3; the table's TRBD2 call for D was not verified on the DNA. TRBV12-1 is an annotated pseudogene. CDR3 in DNA: TGTGCCAGCAGCTTTAGACTAGAATCCCCCGATACGCAGTATTTT. As protein: CASSFRLESPDTQYF.